This T cell receptor (beta chain) was identified in a study of T cell repertoires in cytomegalovirus infection. Whole-study context: Signatures in public TCR beta sequences pointed to both CMV infection and matching HLA type. The study, taken as a whole, reports: The ex vivo response was dominated by HLA-C-restricted CMV-specific TCR beta clonotypes. Individuals carrying CMV plus the relevant HLA were identified by cumulative frequency of public TCR beta families.

TCRdb ran MiXCR on the reads and lists one entry per CDR3 protein. Counted here are under 150,000 distinct CDR3 sequences, approximately 8.8% occurring once; the ten biggest clones make up 10%. There are many counts of this clonotype. Its cognate antigen is unknown. The germline gives CDR1 SGHTA, CDR2 FQGTGA. V shed 2 bases and J 5 bases; nucleotides not matched to a gene: 15. CDR3 length: 18 amino acids. This TCR was recovered from a human donor in good health (CMV status not recorded). Some clones in this sample may be carry-over from other donors' samples. The genes are TRBV7-3 and TRBJ2-7, with 10 bases lining up with TRBD2. Sequencing input: PBMCs. The CDR3 here is CASSLHLERGGRWNEQYF. Here the CDR3 DNA reads TGTGCCAGCAGCTTACATTTAGAGCGGGGGGGCCGATGGAACGAGCAGTACTTC.